The sample holds a few counts of the clone carrying this T cell receptor (beta chain). The PCR ran on 60 Vbeta and 13 Jbeta primers. Sequencing was performed with immunoSEQ multiplex PCR; in TCRdb, only in-frame clones are kept and a portion is missing. The sample carries 140,000 to 150,000 clones, 65% to 90% recorded once. This record comes from a study of cytomegalovirus exposure and HLA in healthy donors. The origin of this receptor is a woman in her 30s in good health and CMV-seronegative. The specimen sequenced was PBMCs.

CDR3 bases: TGTGCCAGCAGCCGGGGTTTGAACACTGAAGCTTTCTTT. This translates into CASSRGLNTEAFF. The genes are TRBV5-6 and TRBJ1-1; no definite D call. CDR1 SGHDT and CDR2 YYEEEE come from the germline V gene. V shed 4 bases and J shed 0 bases, with 7 bases lying between them. The CDR3 runs 13 residues.